The present entry profiles one TCR beta chain with its context. Authors' analysis steps: Estimates of nucleated cell counts were drawn from the amplification of reference gene primers. TCRdb's copy holds only in-frame clones and misses some; the assay was immunoSEQ multiplex PCR. That table gives V, J and clone size, and the DNA gave D and trimming. The top ten hold 2% to 2.5% of the sample, which has approximately 270,000 clones, around 90% seen once. The CDR3 is 15 residues long. V shed 4 bases and J shed 1 base, with 13 bases lying between them. The data originate from a study of blood T cell repertoires in COVID-19. Study details: PBMCs, B-cell-depleted T cells, or T cells provided the cDNA or gDNA that made up the material.

The TCR comes from a man aged 45-60 years with acute or convalescent COVID-19. The chain uses TRBV23-1 and TRBJ1-2; D call uncertain. TRBV23-1 is treated as an ORF (open reading frame) with a function not yet certain. The sequencing sample was made of peripheral blood. The CDR3: CASSRTYSLNYGYTF. The CDR3, as DNA: TGCGCCAGCAGTCGAACCTACAGCCTTAACTATGGCTACACCTTC.